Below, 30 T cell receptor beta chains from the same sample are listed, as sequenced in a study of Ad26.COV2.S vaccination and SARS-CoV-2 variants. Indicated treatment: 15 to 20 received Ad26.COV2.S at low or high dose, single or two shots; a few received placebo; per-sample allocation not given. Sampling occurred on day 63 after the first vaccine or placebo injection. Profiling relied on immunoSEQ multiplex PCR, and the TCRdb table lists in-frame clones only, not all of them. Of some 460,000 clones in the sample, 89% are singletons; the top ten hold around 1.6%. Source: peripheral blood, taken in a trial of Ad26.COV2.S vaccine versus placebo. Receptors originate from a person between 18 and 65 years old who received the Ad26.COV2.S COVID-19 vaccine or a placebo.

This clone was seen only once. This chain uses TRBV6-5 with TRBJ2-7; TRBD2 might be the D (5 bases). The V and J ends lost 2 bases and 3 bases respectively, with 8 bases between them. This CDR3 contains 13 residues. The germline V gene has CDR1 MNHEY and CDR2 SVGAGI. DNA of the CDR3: TGTGCCAGCAGTTACGCGAGCGGCTACGAGCAGTACTTC. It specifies CASSYASGYEQYF.

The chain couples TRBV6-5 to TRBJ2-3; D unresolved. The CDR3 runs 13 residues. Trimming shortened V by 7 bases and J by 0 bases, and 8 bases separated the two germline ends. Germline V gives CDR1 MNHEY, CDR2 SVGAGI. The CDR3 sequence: CASTKDSTDTQYF. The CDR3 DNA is TGTGCCAGCACTAAGGACAGCACAGATACGCAGTATTTT.

The CDR3 bases are TGTGCCAGCAGTTTAAGGGGACAGGGGGGAAGCTCCTACGAGCAGTACTTC. Translation: CASSLRGQGGSSYEQYF. This chain connects TRBV28 to TRBJ2-7, with 11 bases matching TRBD1. The length of the CDR3 is 17 residues. Germline CDR1 is MDHEN and CDR2 is SYDVKM. V lost 2 bases and J lost 0; bases outside the gene matches: 6. Full variable domain (missing parts from reference TRBV28 and TRBJ2-7): DVKVTQSSRYLVKRTGEKVFLECVQDMDHENMFWYRQDPGLGLRLIYFSYDVKMKEKGDIPEGYSVSREKKERFSLILESASTNQTSMYLCASSLRGQGGSSYEQYFGPGTRLTVT.

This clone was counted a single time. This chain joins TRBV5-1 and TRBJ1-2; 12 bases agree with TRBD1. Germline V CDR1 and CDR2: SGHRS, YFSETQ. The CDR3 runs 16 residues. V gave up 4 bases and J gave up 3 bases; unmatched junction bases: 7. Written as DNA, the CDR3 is TGCGCCAGCAGCCCGATGGGACAGGGGGCTTACTATGGCTACACCTTC. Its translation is CASSPMGQGAYYGYTF.

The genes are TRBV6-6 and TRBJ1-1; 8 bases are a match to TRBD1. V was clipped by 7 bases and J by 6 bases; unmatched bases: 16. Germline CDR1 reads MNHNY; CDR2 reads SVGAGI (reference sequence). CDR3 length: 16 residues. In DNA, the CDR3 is TGTGCCAGCACGAATGGGGGTGGCAGGGGGCTCCCTGAAGCTTTCTTT. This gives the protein CASTNGGGRGLPEAFF.

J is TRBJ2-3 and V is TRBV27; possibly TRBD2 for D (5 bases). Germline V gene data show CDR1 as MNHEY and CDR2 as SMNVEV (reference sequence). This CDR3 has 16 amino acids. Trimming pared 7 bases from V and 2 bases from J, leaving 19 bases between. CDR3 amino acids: CASNRRYASFTDTQYF. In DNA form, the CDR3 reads TGTGCCAGCAATAGGAGATACGCTAGCTTCACAGATACGCAGTATTTT.

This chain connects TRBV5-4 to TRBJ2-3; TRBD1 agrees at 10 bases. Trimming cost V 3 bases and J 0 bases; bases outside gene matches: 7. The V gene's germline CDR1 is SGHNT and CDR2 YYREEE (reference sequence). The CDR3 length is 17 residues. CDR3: CASSSARDRGSTDTQYF. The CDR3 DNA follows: TGTGCCAGCAGCTCTGCCCGGGACAGGGGAAGCACAGATACGCAGTATTTT.

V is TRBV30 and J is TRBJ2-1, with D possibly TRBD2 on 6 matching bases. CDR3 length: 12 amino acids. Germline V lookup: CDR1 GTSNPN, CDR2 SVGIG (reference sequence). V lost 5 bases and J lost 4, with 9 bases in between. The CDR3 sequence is CAWGGNYNEQFF. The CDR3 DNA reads TGTGCCTGGGGAGGGAATTACAATGAGCAGTTCTTC.

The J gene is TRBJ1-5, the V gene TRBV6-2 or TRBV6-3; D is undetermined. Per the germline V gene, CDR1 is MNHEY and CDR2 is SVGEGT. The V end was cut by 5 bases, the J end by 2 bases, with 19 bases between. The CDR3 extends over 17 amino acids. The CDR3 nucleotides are TGTGCCAGCAGTGAGGACGGATGGAAAGGTGGCAATCAGCCCCAGCATTTT. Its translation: CASSEDGWKGGNQPQHF.

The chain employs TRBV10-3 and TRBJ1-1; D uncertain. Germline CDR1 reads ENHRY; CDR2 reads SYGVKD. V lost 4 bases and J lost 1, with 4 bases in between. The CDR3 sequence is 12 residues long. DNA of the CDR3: TGTGCCATCAGTGGGGGGAACACTGAAGCTTTCTTT. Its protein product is CAISGGNTEAFF.

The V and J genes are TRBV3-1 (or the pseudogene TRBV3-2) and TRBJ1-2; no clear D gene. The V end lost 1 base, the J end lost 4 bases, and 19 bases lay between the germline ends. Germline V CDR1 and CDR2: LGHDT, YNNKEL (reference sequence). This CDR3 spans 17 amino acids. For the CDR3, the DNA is TGTGCCAGCAGCCAAGCCTACCGACCTCTTGGGTCCTATGGCTACACCTTC. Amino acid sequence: CASSQAYRPLGSYGYTF.

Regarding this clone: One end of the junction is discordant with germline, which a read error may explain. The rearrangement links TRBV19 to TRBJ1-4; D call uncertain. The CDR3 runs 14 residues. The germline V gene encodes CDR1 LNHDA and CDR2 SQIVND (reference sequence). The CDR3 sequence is CASSILATTEKLFF. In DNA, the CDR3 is TGTGCCAGTAGTATTTTAGCAACTACTGAAAAACTGTTTTTT.

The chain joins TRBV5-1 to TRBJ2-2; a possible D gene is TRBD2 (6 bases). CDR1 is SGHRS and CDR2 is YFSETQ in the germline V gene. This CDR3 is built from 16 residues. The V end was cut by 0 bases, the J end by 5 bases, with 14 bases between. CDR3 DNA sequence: TGCGCCAGCAGCTTGGTGCCCGGGACTGGTACCGGGGAGCTGTTTTTT. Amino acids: CASSLVPGTGTGELFF. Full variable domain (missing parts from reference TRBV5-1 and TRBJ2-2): KAGVTQTPRYLIKTRGQQVTLSCSPISGHRSVSWYQQTPGQGLQFLFEYFSETQRNKGNFPGRFSGRQFSNSRSEMNVSTLELGDSALYLCASSLVPGTGTGELFFGEGSRLTVL.

This CDR3 reads CASSQDFRWNTEAFF. CDR3 nucleotide sequence: TGCGCCAGCAGCCAAGATTTCCGGTGGAACACTGAAGCTTTCTTT. The gene calls are TRBV4-3 and TRBJ1-1; D is unresolved. The V end lost 0 bases, the J end lost 1 base, and 9 bases lay between the germline ends. CDR3 length: 15 amino acids. From germline, CDR1 is LGHNA and CDR2 YSLEER.

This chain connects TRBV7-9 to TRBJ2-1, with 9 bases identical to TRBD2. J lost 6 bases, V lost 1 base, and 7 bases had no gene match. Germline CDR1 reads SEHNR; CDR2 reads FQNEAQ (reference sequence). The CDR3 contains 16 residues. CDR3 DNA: TGTGCCAGCAGCTTAGTAGTTAGCGGGAGACCCAATGAGCAGTTCTTC. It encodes CASSLVVSGRPNEQFF.

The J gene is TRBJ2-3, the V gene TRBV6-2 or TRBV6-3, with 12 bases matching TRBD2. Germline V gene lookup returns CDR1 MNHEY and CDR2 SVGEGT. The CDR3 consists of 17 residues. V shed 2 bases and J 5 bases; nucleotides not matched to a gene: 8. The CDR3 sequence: CASSYSLAGGPGDTQYF. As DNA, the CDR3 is TGTGCCAGCAGTTACAGTCTAGCGGGGGGGCCGGGAGATACGCAGTATTTT.

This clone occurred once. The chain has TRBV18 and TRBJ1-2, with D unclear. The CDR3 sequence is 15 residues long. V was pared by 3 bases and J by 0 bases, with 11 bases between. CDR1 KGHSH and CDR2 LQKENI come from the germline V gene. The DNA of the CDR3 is TGTGCCAGCTCACCGGGGAGGTCCGCTAACTATGGCTACACCTTC. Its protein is CASSPGRSANYGYTF. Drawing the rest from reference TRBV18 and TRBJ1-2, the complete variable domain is NAGVMQNPRHLVRRRGQEARLRCSPMKGHSHVYWYRQLPEEGLKFMVYLQKENIIDESGMPKERFSAEFPKEGPSILRIQQVVRGDSAAYFCASSPGRSANYGYTFGSGTRLTVV.

The CDR3 DNA reads as TGTGCCAGCAGTGGGCGGGGGGGGCCAGAAGAGACCCAGTACTTC. Translated, it gives CASSGRGGPEETQYF. V and J are TRBV2 and TRBJ2-5; TRBD2 matches 9 bases. The germline gives CDR1 SNHLY, CDR2 FYNNEI. The V and J ends lost 4 bases and 3 bases, in that order; junction bases with no gene match: 6. This CDR3 has 15 amino acids.

CDR3 bases: TGTGCCAGCAGACTCGGACACCCCACAGATACGCAGTATTTT. Translation: CASRLGHPTDTQYF. V gene TRBV2 combines with J gene TRBJ2-3; the D gene is possibly TRBD1 (5 bases). V lost 6 bases, J lost 2 bases, and 12 bases lay in between. Germline CDR1 and CDR2: SNHLY and FYNNEI. The CDR3 has 14 amino acids.

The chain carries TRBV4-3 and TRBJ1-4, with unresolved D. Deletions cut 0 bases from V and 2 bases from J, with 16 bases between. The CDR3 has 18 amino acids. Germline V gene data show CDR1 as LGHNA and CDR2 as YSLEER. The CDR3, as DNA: TGCGCCAGCAGCCAAGACCCAGAAGACGTGCTCACTAATGAAAAACTGTTTTTT. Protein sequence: CASSQDPEDVLTNEKLFF.

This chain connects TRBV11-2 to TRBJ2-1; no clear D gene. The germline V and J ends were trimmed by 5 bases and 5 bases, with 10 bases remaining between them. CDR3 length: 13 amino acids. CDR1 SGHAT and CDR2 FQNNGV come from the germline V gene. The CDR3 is CASSPRMNNEQFF. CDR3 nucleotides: TGTGCCAGCAGCCCCCGTATGAACAATGAGCAGTTCTTC.

CDR3 sequence reads: CASRVSHEQYF. The CDR3 bases are TGTGCCAGCAGGGTTTCCCACGAGCAGTACTTC. The chain carries TRBV27 and TRBJ2-7; D remains unclear. Deletions cut 6 bases from V and 5 bases from J, with 8 bases between. Germline-derived CDR1 and CDR2 are MNHEY and SMNVEV (reference sequence). This CDR3 contains 11 residues.

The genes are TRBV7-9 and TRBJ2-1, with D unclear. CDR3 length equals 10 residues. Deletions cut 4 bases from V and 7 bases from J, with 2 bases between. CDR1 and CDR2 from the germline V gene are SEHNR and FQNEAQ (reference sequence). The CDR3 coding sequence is TGTGCCAGCAGCTGGAATGAGCAGTTCTTC. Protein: CASSWNEQFF.

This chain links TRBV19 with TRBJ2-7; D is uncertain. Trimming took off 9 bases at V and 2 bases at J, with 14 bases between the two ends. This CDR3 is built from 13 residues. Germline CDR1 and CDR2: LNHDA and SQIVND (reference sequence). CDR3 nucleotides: TGTGCCAGCCGACATACGGGTACCTACGAGCAGTACTTC. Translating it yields CASRHTGTYEQYF. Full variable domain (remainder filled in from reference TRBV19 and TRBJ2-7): DGGITQSPKYLFRKEGQNVTLSCEQNLNHDAMYWYRQDPGQGLRLIYYSQIVNDFQKGDIAEGYSVSREKKESFPLTVTSAQKNPTAFYLCASRHTGTYEQYFGPGTRLTVT.

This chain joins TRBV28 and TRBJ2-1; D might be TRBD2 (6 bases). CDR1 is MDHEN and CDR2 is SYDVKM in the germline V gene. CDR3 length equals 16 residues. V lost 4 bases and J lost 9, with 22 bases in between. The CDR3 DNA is TGTGCCAGCAGTTCGGTCCTGGAGGAGGGCCCCGGTGAGCAGTTCTTC. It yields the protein CASSSVLEEGPGEQFF.

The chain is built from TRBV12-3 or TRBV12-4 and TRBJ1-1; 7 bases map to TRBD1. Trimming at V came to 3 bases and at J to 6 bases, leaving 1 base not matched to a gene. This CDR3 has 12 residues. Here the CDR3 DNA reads TGTGCCAGCAGTTTTGGGACAGCTGAAGCTTTCTTT. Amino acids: CASSFGTAEAFF.

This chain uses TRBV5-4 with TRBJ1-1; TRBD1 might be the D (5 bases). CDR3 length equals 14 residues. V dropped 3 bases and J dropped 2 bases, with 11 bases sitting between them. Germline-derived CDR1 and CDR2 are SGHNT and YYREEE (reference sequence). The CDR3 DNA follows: TGTGCCAGCAGCTCCTTGACAGCTAACACTGAAGCTTTCTTT. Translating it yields CASSSLTANTEAFF.

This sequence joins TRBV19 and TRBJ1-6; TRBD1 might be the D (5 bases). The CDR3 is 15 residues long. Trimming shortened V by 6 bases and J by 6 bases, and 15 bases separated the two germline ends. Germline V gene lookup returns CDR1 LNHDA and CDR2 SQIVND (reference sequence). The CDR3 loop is CASSEWDGGNSPLHF. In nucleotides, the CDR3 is TGTGCCAGTAGCGAATGGGACGGGGGTAATTCACCCCTCCACTTT.

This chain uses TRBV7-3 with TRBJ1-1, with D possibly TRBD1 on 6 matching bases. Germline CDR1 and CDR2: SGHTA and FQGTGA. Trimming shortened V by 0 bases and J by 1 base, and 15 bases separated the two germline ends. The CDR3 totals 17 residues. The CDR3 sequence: CASSLTGHRVGNTEAFF. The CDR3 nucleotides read TGTGCCAGCAGCTTAACGGGACACAGGGTTGGGAACACTGAAGCTTTCTTT.

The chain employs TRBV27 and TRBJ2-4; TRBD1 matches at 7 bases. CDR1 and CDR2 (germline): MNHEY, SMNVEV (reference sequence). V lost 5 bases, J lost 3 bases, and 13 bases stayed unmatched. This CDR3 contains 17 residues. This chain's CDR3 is CASSPLGTDLHKNIQYF. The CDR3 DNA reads TGTGCCAGCAGTCCCCTCGGGACAGACCTTCACAAAAACATTCAGTACTTC.